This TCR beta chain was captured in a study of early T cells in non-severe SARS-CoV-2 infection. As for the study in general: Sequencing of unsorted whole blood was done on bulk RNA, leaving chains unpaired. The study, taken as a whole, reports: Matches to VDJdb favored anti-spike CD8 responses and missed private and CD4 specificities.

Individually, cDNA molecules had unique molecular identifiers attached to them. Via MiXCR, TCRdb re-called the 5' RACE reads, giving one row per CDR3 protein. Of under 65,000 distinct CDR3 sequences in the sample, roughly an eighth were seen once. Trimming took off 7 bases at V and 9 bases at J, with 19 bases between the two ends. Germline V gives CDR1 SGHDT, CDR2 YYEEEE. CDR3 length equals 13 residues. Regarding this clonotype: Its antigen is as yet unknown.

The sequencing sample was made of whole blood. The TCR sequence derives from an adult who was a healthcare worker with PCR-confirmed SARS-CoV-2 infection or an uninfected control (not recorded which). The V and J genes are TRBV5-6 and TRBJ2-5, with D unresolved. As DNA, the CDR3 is TGTGCCAGCCAGCTTACAGTTCCATGGGCCCAGTACTTC. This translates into CASQLTVPWAQYF. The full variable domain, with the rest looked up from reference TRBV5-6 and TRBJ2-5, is DAGVTQSPTHLIKTRGQQVTLRCSPKSGHDTVSWYQQALGQGPQFIFQYYEEEERQRGNFPDRFSGHQFPNYSSELNVNALLLGDSALYLCASQLTVPWAQYFGPGTRLLVL.